The next 24 T cell receptor beta chains were all read from a single sample in a study of radiotherapy plus CTLA-4 blockade in lung cancer (dated by TCRdb to the late 2010s). The library was built by means of the immunoSEQ multiplex PCR assay. The source is immuneACCESS, and TCRdb retained only in-frame sequences with V and J called. Part of the clones is not carried over; for the studies checked, unresolved V genes explain less than half of this, and the remainder is unexplained. The sample profile shows roughly 90,000 clones; less than 80% of them were found once. The top ten clones comprise 11% to 15% of the sample. Source: peripheral blood, taken from a patient treated with radiotherapy plus ipilimumab. The receptors originated from a human donor with non-small cell lung cancer that progressed on radiotherapy plus ipilimumab.

The chain has TRBV7-9 and TRBJ2-7; 12 bases fit TRBD2. The CDR3 consists of 14 residues. Germline V gene lookup returns CDR1 SEHNR and CDR2 FQNEAQ (reference sequence). V was clipped by 5 bases and J by 5 bases; unmatched bases: 4. The CDR3 nucleotides are TGTGCCAGCAGCCAAGGGACTAGCGGGCACGAGCAGTACTTC. Its protein product is CASSQGTSGHEQYF.

In nucleotides, the CDR3 is TGTGCCAGCAGGCGACAGGGAGTTTACAACTATGGCTACACCTTC. Protein sequence: CASRRQGVYNYGYTF. V and J are TRBV6-5 and TRBJ1-2, with TRBD1 matching over 7 bases. The V segment lost 6 bases and the J segment 2 bases; nucleotides outside the gene matches: 9. CDR1 is MNHEY and CDR2 is SVGAGI in the germline V gene. This CDR3 region has 15 residues.

This clone was found a few times. The rearrangement links TRBV28 to TRBJ1-3; D unclear. V was clipped by 5 bases and J by 6 bases, with 11 bases between them. Germline V gene sequence: CDR1 MDHEN, CDR2 SYDVKM. The CDR3 consists of 13 residues. CDR3 nucleotides: TGTGCCAGCAGTAAGGGCCAAGCAAACACCATATATTTT. Translation: CASSKGQANTIYF. Based on the CDR3 plus reference TRBV28 and TRBJ1-3, the full variable domain is DVKVTQSSRYLVKRTGEKVFLECVQDMDHENMFWYRQDPGLGLRLIYFSYDVKMKEKGDIPEGYSVSREKKERFSLILESASTNQTSMYLCASSKGQANTIYFGEGSWLTVV.

The J gene is TRBJ1-1, the V gene TRBV6-5; 7 bases agree with TRBD1. The CDR3 is 14 amino acids. The germline V gene encodes CDR1 MNHEY and CDR2 SVGAGI. V dropped 4 bases and J dropped 1; count of bases not matched to a gene: 3. In DNA form, the CDR3 reads TGTGCCAGCAGTTGGGGACAGCAGAACACTGAAGCTTTCTTT. As protein: CASSWGQQNTEAFF.

The genes are TRBV28 and TRBJ2-3; D remains unclear. Germline CDR1 reads MDHEN; CDR2 reads SYDVKM. Deletions cut 4 bases from V and 2 bases from J, with 7 bases between. The length of the CDR3 is 13 residues. The CDR3 DNA is TGTGCCAGCAGTTACCCACTCACAGATACGCAGTATTTT. This encodes CASSYPLTDTQYF.

The chain links TRBV19 to TRBJ1-1; 8 bases are shared with TRBD1. Trimming cost V 3 bases and J 1 base; bases outside gene matches: 4. From germline, CDR1 is LNHDA and CDR2 SQIVND (reference sequence). The CDR3 loop spans 15 amino acids. As DNA, the CDR3 is TGTGCCAGTAGTATTAGCGGGACAGGGAACACTGAAGCTTTCTTT. This codes for CASSISGTGNTEAFF.

V gene TRBV6-6 combines with J gene TRBJ1-1; 7 bases map to TRBD1. Germline V CDR1 and CDR2: MNHNY, SVGAGI (reference sequence). With V trimmed by 5 bases and J by 8 bases, 11 bases remained unmatched. This CDR3 has 14 amino acids. In DNA, the CDR3 is TGTGCCAGCAGTAAGCCGACAGGGACGTTGGAAGCTTTCTTT. This translates into CASSKPTGTLEAFF.

The chain couples TRBV5-1 to TRBJ2-1, with D tentatively TRBD2 (6 bases). Germline CDR1 SGHRS, CDR2 YFSETQ. This CDR3 has 14 amino acids. Trimming took 0 bases from V and 9 from J, leaving 13 bases between them. The CDR3 is CASSLGGGEAEQFF. Written as DNA, the CDR3 is TGCGCCAGCAGCTTGGGGGGCGGGGAGGCTGAGCAGTTCTTC. Together with reference TRBV5-1 and TRBJ2-1, the CDR3 gives the full variable domain: KAGVTQTPRYLIKTRGQQVTLSCSPISGHRSVSWYQQTPGQGLQFLFEYFSETQRNKGNFPGRFSGRQFSNSRSEMNVSTLELGDSALYLCASSLGGGEAEQFFGPGTRLTVL.

V gene TRBV10-3 combines with J gene TRBJ1-2; D not resolved. This CDR3 region has 11 residues. V was pared by 2 bases and J by 3 bases, with 1 base between. Per germline, CDR1 ENHRY and CDR2 SYGVKD. CDR3 sequence reads: CAISEDYGYTF. The CDR3 region has the DNA TGTGCCATCAGTGAGGACTATGGCTACACCTTC.

Comments on this clone: Other DNA sequences of this sample code for an identical CDR3. V is TRBV5-1 and J is TRBJ2-5, with 7 bases aligning to TRBD1. V shed 7 bases and J 1 base; nucleotides not matched to a gene: 7. The CDR3 runs 14 residues. CDR1 is SGHRS, CDR2 YFSETQ, per germline. The CDR3 here is CASSSGGIQETQYF. The CDR3 DNA follows: TGCGCCAGCTCATCAGGGGGTATCCAAGAGACCCAGTACTTC.

The chain carries TRBV5-4 and TRBJ1-3, with unresolved D. This CDR3 contains 16 residues. Germline CDR1 reads SGHNT; CDR2 reads YYREEE (reference sequence). Trimming left V 0 bases short and J 0 bases short, with 10 bases between. The CDR3, as DNA: TGTGCCAGCAGCTTGGACACCTATCACTCTGGAAACACCATATATTTT. Translation: CASSLDTYHSGNTIYF.

This clone has more than one count but fewer than ten. The chain uses TRBV9 and TRBJ2-4; no reliable D call. The V gene lost 3 bases and the J gene lost 6 bases, with 7 bases spanning the gap. Looked up from germline, CDR1 is SGDLS and CDR2 is YYNGEE. The CDR3 contains 12 residues. Here the CDR3 reads CASSATGNIQYF. DNA for the CDR3: TGTGCCAGCAGCGCGACGGGAAACATTCAGTACTTC.

V and J are TRBV7-6 and TRBJ2-5; 7 bases agree with TRBD1. This CDR3 contains 14 residues. Germline-derived CDR1 and CDR2 are SGHVS and FNYEAQ. After removal of 4 bases from V and 3 bases from J, the junction contained 5 bases not matched to a gene. The CDR3 reads CASSSGTVEETQYF. The DNA of the CDR3 is TGTGCCAGCAGCTCAGGGACAGTCGAAGAGACCCAGTACTTC.

The genes are TRBV19 and TRBJ2-3, with D possibly matching TRBD2 (6 bases). This CDR3 spans 15 amino acids. Trimming removed 7 bases from V and 2 bases from J, with 16 bases in between. Germline V gene lookup returns CDR1 LNHDA and CDR2 SQIVND (reference sequence). DNA of the CDR3: TGTGCCAGTACCATGGGGAGCGGGCCCACAGATACGCAGTATTTT. It yields the protein CASTMGSGPTDTQYF.

This chain connects TRBV27 to TRBJ2-1; D is unclear. V shed 3 bases and J shed 3 bases, with 9 bases lying between them. The CDR3 runs to 14 residues. Germline values: CDR1 MNHEY, CDR2 SMNVEV (reference sequence). The chain's CDR3 is CASSFGPNYNEQFF. The CDR3 bases are TGTGCCAGCAGTTTCGGACCGAACTACAATGAGCAGTTCTTC.

This clone was detected a few times. The chain carries TRBV28 and TRBJ2-7; D not resolved. The V gene lost 1 base and the J gene lost 4 bases, with 8 bases spanning the gap. CDR1 is MDHEN, CDR2 SYDVKM, per germline. The CDR3 length is 13 residues. The CDR3 DNA reads as TGTGCCAGCAGTTTATCGCTTGAATACGAGCAGTACTTC. It specifies CASSLSLEYEQYF.

The gene calls are TRBV11-2 and TRBJ2-7; 15 nucleotides align to TRBD2. Germline CDR1 reads SGHAT; CDR2 reads FQNNGV. This CDR3 is 16 amino acids long. The junction had 2 bases not matched to a gene; V was cut back by 1 base and J by 4 bases. The CDR3 bases are TGTGCCAGCAGCTTAGCGGGACTAGCGGGAGGTTACGAGCAGTACTTC. Its protein is CASSLAGLAGGYEQYF. Using reference TRBV11-2 and TRBJ2-7 for the parts outside the CDR3, the full variable domain is EAGVAQSPRYKIIEKRQSVAFWCNPISGHATLYWYQQILGQGPKLLIQFQNNGVVDDSQLPKDRFSAERLKGVDSTLKIQPAKLEDSAVYLCASSLAGLAGGYEQYFGPGTRLTVT.

The chain has TRBV27 and TRBJ1-5; 8 positions match TRBD1. V trimming: 5 bases; J trimming: 5 bases; junction bases outside the gene matches: 5. The CDR3 totals 14 residues. CDR1 and CDR2 from the germline V gene are MNHEY and SMNVEV (reference sequence). CDR3 sequence: CASSTQGAYQPQHF. The CDR3 DNA reads TGTGCCAGCAGTACCCAGGGGGCCTATCAGCCCCAGCATTTT.

This clone has just a few counts. The chain links TRBV2 to TRBJ2-2; 12 bases match TRBD1. This CDR3 spans 16 amino acids. The V gene's germline CDR1 is SNHLY and CDR2 FYNNEI. After removal of 6 bases from V and 3 bases from J, the junction contained 5 bases not matched to a gene. CDR3 coding DNA: TGTGCCAGCAGCGGGGACAGGGGGCTGCACACCGGGGAGCTGTTTTTT. This codes for CASSGDRGLHTGELFF.

The chain has TRBV5-1 and TRBJ1-5; no firm D call. The CDR3 consists of 15 residues. The ends were cut back, 0 bases at V and 0 bases at J, with 7 bases in the middle. Looked up from germline, CDR1 is SGHRS and CDR2 is YFSETQ. The CDR3 sequence: CASSLGHDSNQPQHF. In nucleotides, the CDR3 is TGCGCCAGCAGCTTGGGCCACGATAGCAATCAGCCCCAGCATTTT.

V and J are TRBV5-1 and TRBJ2-1; D is perhaps TRBD1 (6 bases). This CDR3 is 15 amino acids long. The germline gives CDR1 SGHRS, CDR2 YFSETQ. V was clipped by 0 bases and J by 8 bases, with 15 bases between them. As DNA, the CDR3 is TGCGCCAGCAGCTTGGGGGACATTGCAGGGGATGAGCAGTTCTTC. It translates to CASSLGDIAGDEQFF.

The chain joins TRBV19 to TRBJ1-5; TRBD1 agrees at 7 bases. CDR3 length equals 16 residues. With V trimmed by 4 bases and J by 4 bases, 10 bases remained unmatched. Germline V gene lookup returns CDR1 LNHDA and CDR2 SQIVND (reference sequence). The CDR3 here is CASSTLGTGANQPQHF. CDR3 DNA sequence: TGTGCCAGTAGTACCCTAGGCACAGGGGCAAATCAGCCCCAGCATTTT.

The chain recombines TRBV18 with TRBJ2-7; D is ambiguous. Germline CDR1 KGHSH, CDR2 LQKENI. The germline V and J ends were trimmed by 0 bases and 7 bases, with 16 bases remaining between them. The CDR3 spans 15 residues. The DNA of the CDR3 is TGTGCCAGCTCACCACCGTCGGTCCCGGGTCAAGAGCAGTACTTC. Its translation is CASSPPSVPGQEQYF.

The chain recombines TRBV18 with TRBJ1-1; D may be TRBD1 (6 bases). The ends were cut back, 3 bases at V and 0 bases at J, with 8 bases in the middle. The CDR3 length is 14 residues. Germline loops: CDR1 KGHSH, CDR2 LQKENI. CDR3 DNA: TGTGCCAGCTCACCGGGACAAATGAACACTGAAGCTTTCTTT. Translated: CASSPGQMNTEAFF.